This is a list of T cell receptor beta chains from one sample in a study of OX40 agonist ivuxolimab in advanced cancers. Generated by immunoSEQ multiplex PCR, the TCRdb table keeps only in-frame clones and is missing some. The sample consists of about 69,000 clones, 90% of them appearing once. The sequenced sample was CD4+ or CD8+ T cells sorted from blood, obtained in a trial of the OX40 agonist ivuxolimab. The receptor source for this set is an adult with an advanced solid tumor such as melanoma, head and neck, liver or kidney cancer. Both conserved end residues are part of each CDR3. D genes are given only for firm matches. The size entry is marked missing in some rows and otherwise reads once, few, many or a size class.

d_call	clone_size	j_call	v_call	cdr3_aa	cdr3_nt
.	once	TRBJ1-4	TRBV11-2	CASSPQSLGQEKLFF	TGTGCCAGCAGCCCACAGTCATTGGGGCAGGAAAAACTGTTTTTT
TRBD1	.	TRBJ2-7	TRBV4-3	CASSQDLGTTGGPSSWEQYF	TGCGCCAGCAGCCAAGATCTCGGTACGACAGGGGGGCCCTCCTCCTGGGAGCAGTACTTC
TRBD2	once	TRBJ2-1	TRBV11-3	CASSPYGGGVANEQFF	TGTGCCAGCAGCCCTTACGGCGGGGGAGTAGCAAATGAGCAGTTCTTC
.	.	TRBJ2-7	TRBV5-4	CASTRGGGRGDEQYF	TGTGCCAGCACCAGGGGGGGCGGGAGAGGAGACGAGCAGTACTTC
TRBD2	.	TRBJ2-1	TRBV4-3	CASSPRALAGLYNEQFF	TGCGCCAGCAGCCCCCGGGCTCTAGCGGGCCTTTACAATGAGCAGTTCTTC
.	.	TRBJ2-2	TRBV23-1	CASSQPGVAGELFF	TGCGCCAGCAGTCAACCAGGGGTTGCCGGGGAGCTGTTTTTT
.	.	TRBJ2-1	TRBV6-4	CASSYQLNSYNEQFF	TGTGCCAGCAGCTACCAGCTGAATTCCTACAATGAGCAGTTCTTC
.	.	TRBJ2-5	TRBV11-2	CASSSPSQETQYF	TGTGCCAGCAGCTCCCCCTCCCAAGAGACCCAGTACTTC
.	.	TRBJ1-3	TRBV5-1	CASSLVGGRDGNTIYF	TGCGCCAGCAGCTTGGTTGGTGGTAGAGATGGAAACACCATATATTTT
.	.	TRBJ1-3	TRBV11-2	CASSFGYPSGNTIYF	TGTGCCAGCAGCTTCGGATATCCCTCTGGAAACACCATATATTTT
TRBD2	once	TRBJ2-1	TRBV7-3	CASGTSGSGDEQFF	TGTGCCAGCGGGACTAGCGGGAGCGGGGATGAGCAGTTCTTC
TRBD2	.	TRBJ2-1	TRBV5-4	CASSSGLGSYNEQFF	TGTGCCAGCAGCTCCGGACTAGGTTCTTACAATGAGCAGTTCTTC
.	.	TRBJ2-1	TRBV10-1	CASSDSSLVAGEQFF	TGCGCCAGCAGTGATTCATCCCTAGTGGCTGGGGAGCAGTTCTTC
.	.	TRBJ2-3	TRBV2	CASSEGPSTGVDTQYF	TGTGCCAGCAGTGAAGGCCCTAGCACCGGGGTAGATACGCAGTATTTT
TRBD1	.	TRBJ2-5	TRBV18	CASSPGQGETQYF	TGTGCCAGCTCCCCGGGACAGGGAGAGACCCAGTACTTC
TRBD1	.	TRBJ2-5	TRBV7-8	CASSFGTVQETQYF	TGTGCCAGCAGCTTCGGGACAGTACAAGAGACCCAGTACTTC
TRBD2	.	TRBJ2-1	TRBV7-3	CASSLAGGHNEQFF	TGTGCCAGCAGCTTAGCGGGAGGGCATAATGAGCAGTTCTTC
.	few	TRBJ2-7	TRBV18	CASSPNRKDEQYF	TGTGCCAGCTCACCAAATAGAAAGGACGAGCAGTACTTC
.	.	TRBJ2-3	TRBV11-2	CASSLGVRTSTDTQYF	TGTGCCAGCAGCTTAGGTGTCAGAACTAGCACAGATACGCAGTATTTT
TRBD1	.	TRBJ2-7	TRBV5-6	CASALGTGNYEQYF	TGTGCCAGCGCCTTAGGGACAGGGAATTACGAGCAGTACTTC
.	few	TRBJ1-1	TRBV5-6	CASSLERGAVNTEAFF	TGTGCCAGCAGCTTGGAGCGGGGGGCGGTGAACACTGAAGCTTTCTTT
.	.	TRBJ2-3	TRBV6-5	CASSYSETPSTDTQYF	TGTGCCAGCAGTTACTCGGAAACGCCTAGCACAGATACGCAGTATTTT
TRBD1	.	TRBJ2-5	TRBV7-2	CASSRPPGQGAETQYF	TGTGCCAGCAGCCGACCTCCGGGACAGGGAGCAGAGACCCAGTACTTC
.	.	TRBJ1-1	TRBV7-2	CASSLGPLQNTEAFF	TGTGCCAGCAGCTTAGGGCCTCTACAGAACACTGAAGCTTTCTTT
.	.	TRBJ2-2	TRBV9	CASSAKGPAVPGELFF	TGTGCCAGCAGCGCAAAGGGACCCGCCGTCCCCGGGGAGCTGTTTTTT
TRBD1	.	TRBJ1-2	TRBV7-2	CASTLREGQAYGYTF	TGTGCCAGCACCCTTAGGGAGGGACAGGCCTATGGCTACACCTTC
.	.	TRBJ1-5	TRBV11-2	CASSPDGQFNQPQHF	TGTGCCAGCAGCCCAGACGGACAGTTCAATCAGCCCCAGCATTTT
.	.	TRBJ2-2	TRBV5-8	CASSPWRRTNTGELFF	TGTGCCAGCAGCCCCTGGCGCCGCACGAACACCGGGGAGCTGTTTTTT
.	.	TRBJ2-7	TRBV20-1	CSASLVYEQYF	TGCAGTGCTAGCTTAGTCTACGAGCAGTACTTC
TRBD2	.	TRBJ2-5	TRBV4-1	CASSQGQGLAGGFKTQYF	TGCGCCAGCAGCCAAGGCCAGGGACTAGCGGGAGGATTCAAGACCCAGTACTTC
.	few	TRBJ2-2	TRBV28	CASSIAANTGELFF	TGTGCCAGCAGTATAGCAGCGAACACCGGGGAGCTGTTTTTT
.	once	TRBJ2-7	TRBV7-2	CASSLDKLPAQYF	TGTGCCAGCAGCTTAGATAAGTTGCCGGCGCAGTACTTC
TRBD2	once	TRBJ2-7	TRBV2	CASNVAGGLEQYF	TGTGCCAGCAATGTAGCGGGAGGGCTCGAGCAGTACTTC
TRBD1	.	TRBJ2-2	TRBV5-4	CASGRGNHANTGELFF	TGTGCCAGCGGCAGGGGGAATCACGCGAACACCGGGGAGCTGTTTTTT
.	.	TRBJ2-2	TRBV7-3	CASSFPHGQGATGELFF	TGTGCCAGCAGCTTCCCCCACGGGCAGGGTGCCACCGGGGAGCTGTTTTTT
.	.	TRBJ2-2	TRBV28	CASSSPGRRFTGELFF	TGTGCCAGCAGCTCGCCGGGACGGAGGTTCACCGGGGAGCTGTTTTTT
.	.	TRBJ2-7	TRBV7-2	CASSSAPSYEQYF	TGTGCCAGCAGCTCGGCCCCTTCCTACGAGCAGTACTTC
.	.	TRBJ1-4	TRBV5-1	CASSLSGFEKLFF	TGCGCCAGCAGCTTGTCAGGGTTTGAAAAACTGTTTTTT
.	.	TRBJ2-6	TRBV7-2	CASSLETASGFSGANVLTF	TGTGCCAGCAGCTTAGAAACAGCCAGTGGGTTCTCTGGGGCCAACGTCCTGACTTTC
TRBD1	once	TRBJ1-2	TRBV4-2	CASSEGQGKTRGYTF	TGTGCCAGCAGCGAAGGACAGGGAAAGACTCGTGGCTACACCTTC
TRBD2	once	TRBJ2-3	TRBV5-8	CASSSGRGGRTDTQYF	TGTGCCAGCAGCTCGGGGCGGGGCGGGAGAACAGATACGCAGTATTTT
TRBD2	few	TRBJ2-7	TRBV15	CATSPTSGSYEQYF	TGTGCCACCAGCCCGACTAGCGGATCCTACGAGCAGTACTTC
.	.	TRBJ1-3	TRBV19	CASSIEGLSGNTIYF	TGTGCCAGTAGTATCGAGGGTCTCTCTGGAAACACCATATATTTT
TRBD1	.	TRBJ2-3	TRBV9	CASNTKGTGMTDTQYF	TGTGCCAGCAACACAAAAGGGACAGGGATGACAGATACGCAGTATTTT
.	.	TRBJ1-5	TRBV7-2	CASSPQGYQPQHF	TGTGCCAGCAGCCCGCAGGGCTATCAGCCCCAGCATTTT
.	.	TRBJ2-1	TRBV10-1	CASSSRPSLDEQFF	TGCGCCAGCAGTTCTCGGCCTTCTCTGGATGAGCAGTTCTTC
.	.	TRBJ2-7	TRBV19	CASSMRRDSYEQYF	TGTGCCAGTAGTATGAGGCGGGATTCCTACGAGCAGTACTTC
.	.	TRBJ1-5	TRBV30	CAWSWGGQPQHF	TGTGCCTGGAGTTGGGGAGGTCAGCCCCAGCATTTT
.	.	TRBJ2-1	TRBV7-9	CASSFKTGLSSYNEQFF	TGTGCCAGCAGCTTTAAAACGGGACTCAGCTCCTACAATGAGCAGTTCTTC
.	.	TRBJ1-1	TRBV7-2	CASSRSGVHTEAFF	TGTGCCAGCAGCCGCTCCGGGGTACACACTGAAGCTTTCTTT
TRBD2	.	TRBJ2-1	TRBV7-9	CASSPAMIAGVGNEQFF	TGTGCCAGCAGTCCCGCGATGATAGCGGGAGTGGGGAATGAGCAGTTCTTC
.	.	TRBJ2-5	TRBV4-1	CASSQASATGQETQYF	TGCGCCAGCAGCCAAGCCTCCGCGACAGGCCAAGAGACCCAGTACTTC
.	.	TRBJ2-7	TRBV18	CASSQGTAYEQYF	TGTGCCAGCTCACAGGGGACCGCCTACGAGCAGTACTTC
.	once	TRBJ2-1	TRBV10-2	CASRAGNSYNEQFF	TGCGCCAGCAGAGCGGGTAACTCCTACAATGAGCAGTTCTTC
TRBD1	once	TRBJ1-2	TRBV7-9	CASSSATTGGQGFYGYTF	TGTGCCAGCAGCTCAGCCACTACGGGGGGACAGGGCTTCTATGGCTACACCTTC
.	.	TRBJ2-4	TRBV5-1	CASSLIPSTGFQNIQYF	TGCGCCAGCAGCTTGATCCCCTCTACAGGTTTCCAAAACATTCAGTACTTC
TRBD2	once	TRBJ2-3	TRBV19	CASSIGGGGDTQYF	TGTGCCAGTAGTATAGGGGGGGGAGGAGATACGCAGTATTTT